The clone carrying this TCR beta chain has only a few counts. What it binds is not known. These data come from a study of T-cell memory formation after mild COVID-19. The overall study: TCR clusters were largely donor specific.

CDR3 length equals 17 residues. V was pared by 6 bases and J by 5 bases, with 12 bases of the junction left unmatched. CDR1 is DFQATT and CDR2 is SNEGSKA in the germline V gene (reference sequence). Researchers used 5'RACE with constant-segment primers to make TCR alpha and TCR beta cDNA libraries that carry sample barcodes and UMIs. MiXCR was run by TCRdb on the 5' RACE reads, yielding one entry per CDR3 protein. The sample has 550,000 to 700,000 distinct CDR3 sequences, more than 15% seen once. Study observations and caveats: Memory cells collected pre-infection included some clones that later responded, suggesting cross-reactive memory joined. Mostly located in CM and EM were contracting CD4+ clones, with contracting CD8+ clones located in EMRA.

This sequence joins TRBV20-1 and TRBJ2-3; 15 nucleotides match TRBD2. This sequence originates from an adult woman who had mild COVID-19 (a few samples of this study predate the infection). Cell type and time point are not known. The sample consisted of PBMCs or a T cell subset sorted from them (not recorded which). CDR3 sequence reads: CSAWTSGGAGVIDTQYF. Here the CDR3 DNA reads TGCAGTGCCTGGACTAGCGGGGGGGCCGGTGTTATAGATACGCAGTATTTT.